The 5 T cell receptor beta chains given below trace back to one sample, sequenced in a study of T cell changes during pregnancy in multiple sclerosis. Some clones are missing from TCRdb's copy, which holds only in-frame ones; the method was immunoSEQ multiplex PCR. The table records some 100,000 clones, approximately 92% of them present only once. This specimen was peripheral blood, taken in the second trimester of pregnancy. The receptors derive from a female donor with multiple sclerosis, enrolled in a pregnancy study.

This sequence joins TRBV5-1 and TRBJ2-4; 7 positions match TRBD2. V trimming: 9 bases; J trimming: 3 bases; junction bases outside the gene matches: 18. The CDR3 runs to 17 residues. Germline V gene lookup returns CDR1 SGHRS and CDR2 YFSETQ. CDR3 DNA sequence: TGCGCCACCCCAAGGGAGGCAGGGTGGGAGGGCAAAAACATTCAGTACTTC. This sequence encodes CATPREAGWEGKNIQYF.

The chain is built from TRBV7-6 and TRBJ2-1; TRBD2 agrees at 7 bases. The V and J ends lost 3 bases and 4 bases, in that order; junction bases with no gene match: 9. This CDR3 comprises 16 residues. The germline CDR1 and CDR2 sequences are SGHVS and FNYEAQ. The CDR3 reads CASSFASGASYNEQFF. CDR3 nucleotides: TGTGCCAGCAGCTTTGCTAGCGGAGCGTCGTACAATGAGCAGTTCTTC.

The chain recombines TRBV27 with TRBJ2-3, with D perhaps TRBD2 (5 bases). CDR1 and CDR2 (germline): MNHEY, SMNVEV (reference sequence). This CDR3 contains 14 residues. V was cut by 6 bases and J by 3 bases, with 13 bases left in between. The CDR3 sequence is CASSPWGVTDTQYF. CDR3 bases: TGTGCCAGCAGCCCCTGGGGAGTAACAGATACGCAGTATTTT.

The chain couples TRBV5-1 to TRBJ2-7; 13 bases match TRBD2. The germline V gene has CDR1 SGHRS and CDR2 YFSETQ. The J segment lost 0 bases and the V segment lost 3 bases, leaving 3 bases of the junction unmatched. The CDR3 covers 16 residues. The CDR3 loop is CASSSGLAGASYEQYF. The CDR3 region has the DNA TGCGCCAGCAGCTCTGGACTAGCGGGGGCCTCCTACGAGCAGTACTTC.

The chain is built from TRBV6-5 and TRBJ2-5, with D unclear. Trimming cost V 6 bases and J 5 bases, with 19 bases left between them. CDR1 and CDR2 (germline): MNHEY, SVGAGI. The CDR3 is made up of 15 amino acids. For the CDR3, the DNA is TGTGCCAGCAGGGGCCTGAAGAAACAAATGGAGACCCAGTACTTC. Protein sequence: CASRGLKKQMETQYF.